This TCR beta chain was sequenced for a study of response to subunit inactivated influenza vaccine. Regarding the study as a whole: Only a handful of new T cells, the authors suggested, are recruited with each seasonal influenza vaccination.

TCRdb called the RT-PCR reads again in MiXCR, with one record for every CDR3 protein. The sample has 450,000 to 600,000 distinct CDR3 sequences, roughly 7.9% seen once. As for this clonotype: Its antigen is unidentified.

The CDR3 totals 15 residues. CDR1 is MNHNS and CDR2 is SASEGT in the germline V gene. The trim removed 2 bases at V and 7 bases at J, leaving 8 bases unmatched. The clonotype originates from a man in his fifties or sixties who received an inactivated influenza vaccine. The sample consisted of PBMCs from blood, taken around 2 years after vaccination. This chain links TRBV6-1 with TRBJ1-1; the match to TRBD1 covers 9 bases. The CDR3 DNA is TGTGCCAGCAGTGAACGCTCCGGGACAGGGAATGAAGCTTTCTTT. Protein sequence: CASSERSGTGNEAFF.